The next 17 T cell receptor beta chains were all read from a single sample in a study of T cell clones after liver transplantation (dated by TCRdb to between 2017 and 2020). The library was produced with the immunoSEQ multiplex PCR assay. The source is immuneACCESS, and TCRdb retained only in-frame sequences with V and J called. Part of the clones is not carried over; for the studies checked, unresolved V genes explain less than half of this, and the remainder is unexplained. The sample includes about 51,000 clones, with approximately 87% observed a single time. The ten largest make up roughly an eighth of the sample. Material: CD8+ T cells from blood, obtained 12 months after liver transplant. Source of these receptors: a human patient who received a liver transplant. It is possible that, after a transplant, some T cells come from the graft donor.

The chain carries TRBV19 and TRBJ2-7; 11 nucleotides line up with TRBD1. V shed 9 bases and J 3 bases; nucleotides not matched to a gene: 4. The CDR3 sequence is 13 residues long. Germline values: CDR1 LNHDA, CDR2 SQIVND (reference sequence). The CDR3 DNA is TGTGCCAGCGGGACAGGGGGTAACTACGAGCAGTACTTC. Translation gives CASGTGGNYEQYF.

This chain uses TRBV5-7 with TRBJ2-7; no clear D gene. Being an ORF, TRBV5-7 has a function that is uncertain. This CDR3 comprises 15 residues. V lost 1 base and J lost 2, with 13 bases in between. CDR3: CASSLRLRLPYEQYF. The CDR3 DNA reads TGTGCCAGCAGCTTGAGGCTGAGACTCCCCTACGAGCAGTACTTC.

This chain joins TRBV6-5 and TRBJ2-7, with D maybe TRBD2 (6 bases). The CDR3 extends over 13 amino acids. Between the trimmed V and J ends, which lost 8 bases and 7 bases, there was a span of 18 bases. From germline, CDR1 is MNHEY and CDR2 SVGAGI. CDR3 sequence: CASQEGPPGEQYF. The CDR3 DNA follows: TGTGCCAGCCAGGAGGGGCCCCCCGGTGAGCAGTACTTC.

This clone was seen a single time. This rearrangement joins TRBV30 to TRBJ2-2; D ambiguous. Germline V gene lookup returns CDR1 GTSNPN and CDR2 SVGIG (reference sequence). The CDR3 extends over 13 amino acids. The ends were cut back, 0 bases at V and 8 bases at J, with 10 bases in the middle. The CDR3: CAWSVYRAGELFF. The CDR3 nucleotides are TGTGCCTGGAGTGTGTATAGAGCGGGGGAGCTGTTTTTT. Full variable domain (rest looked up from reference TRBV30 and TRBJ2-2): SQTIHQWPATLVQPVGSPLSLECTVEGTSNPNLYWYRQAAGRGLQLLFYSVGIGQISSEVPQNLSASRPQDRQFILSSKKLLLSDSGFYLCAWSVYRAGELFFGEGSRLTVL.

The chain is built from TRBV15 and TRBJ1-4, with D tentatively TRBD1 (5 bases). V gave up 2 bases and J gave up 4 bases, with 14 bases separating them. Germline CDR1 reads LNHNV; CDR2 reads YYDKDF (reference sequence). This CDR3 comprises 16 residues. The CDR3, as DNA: TGTGCCACCAGCAGACCTCACGGGACTCGTAATGAAAAACTGTTTTTT. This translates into CATSRPHGTRNEKLFF.

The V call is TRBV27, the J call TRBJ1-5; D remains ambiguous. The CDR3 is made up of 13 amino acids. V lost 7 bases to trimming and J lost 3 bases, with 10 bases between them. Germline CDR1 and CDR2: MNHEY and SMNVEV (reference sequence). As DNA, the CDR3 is TGTGCCAGCACGGGAGGCGTCAATCAGCCCCAGCATTTT. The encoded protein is CASTGGVNQPQHF.

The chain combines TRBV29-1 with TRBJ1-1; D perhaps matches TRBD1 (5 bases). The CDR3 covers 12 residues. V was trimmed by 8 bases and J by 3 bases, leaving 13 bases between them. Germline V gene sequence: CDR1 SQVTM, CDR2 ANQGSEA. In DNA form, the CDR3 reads TGCAGCACCAGTGGGGGGGACACTGAAGCTTTCTTT. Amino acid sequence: CSTSGGDTEAFF.

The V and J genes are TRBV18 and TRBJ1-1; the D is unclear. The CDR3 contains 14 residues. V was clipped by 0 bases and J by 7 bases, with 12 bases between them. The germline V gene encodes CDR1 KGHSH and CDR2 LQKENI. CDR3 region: CASSPPGGRYEAFF. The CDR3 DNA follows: TGTGCCAGCTCACCACCGGGAGGGAGGTATGAAGCTTTCTTT.

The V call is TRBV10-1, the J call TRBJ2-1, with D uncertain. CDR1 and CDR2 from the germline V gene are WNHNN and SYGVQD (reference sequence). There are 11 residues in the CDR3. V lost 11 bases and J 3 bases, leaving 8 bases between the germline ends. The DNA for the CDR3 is TGCGCCGTCCAGGTCTACAATGAGCAGTTCTTC. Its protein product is CAVQVYNEQFF.

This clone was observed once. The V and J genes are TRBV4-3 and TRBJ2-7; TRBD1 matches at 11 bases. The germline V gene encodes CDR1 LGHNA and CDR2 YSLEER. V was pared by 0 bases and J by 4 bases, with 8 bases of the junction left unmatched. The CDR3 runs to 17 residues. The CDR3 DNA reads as TGCGCCAGCAGCCAAGATAATTGGACAGGGGGCAAGTACGAGCAGTACTTC. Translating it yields CASSQDNWTGGKYEQYF.

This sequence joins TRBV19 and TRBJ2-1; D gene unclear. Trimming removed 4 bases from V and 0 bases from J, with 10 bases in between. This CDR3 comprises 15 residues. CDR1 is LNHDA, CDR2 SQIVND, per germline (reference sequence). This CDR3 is CASSTASSSYNEQFF. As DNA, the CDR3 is TGTGCCAGTAGTACAGCTTCGAGCTCCTACAATGAGCAGTTCTTC.

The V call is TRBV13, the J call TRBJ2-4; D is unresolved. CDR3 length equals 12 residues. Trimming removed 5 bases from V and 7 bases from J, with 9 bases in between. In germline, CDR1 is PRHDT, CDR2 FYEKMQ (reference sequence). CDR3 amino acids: CASSGPMNIQYF. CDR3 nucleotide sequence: TGTGCCAGCAGCGGGCCGATGAACATTCAGTACTTC.

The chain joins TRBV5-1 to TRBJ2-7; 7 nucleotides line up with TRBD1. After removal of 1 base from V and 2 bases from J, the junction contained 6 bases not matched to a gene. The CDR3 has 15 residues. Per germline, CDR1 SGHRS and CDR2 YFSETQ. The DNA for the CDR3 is TGCGCCAGCAGCTTGACCGGGACAGAGCCCTACGAGCAGTACTTC. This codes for CASSLTGTEPYEQYF.

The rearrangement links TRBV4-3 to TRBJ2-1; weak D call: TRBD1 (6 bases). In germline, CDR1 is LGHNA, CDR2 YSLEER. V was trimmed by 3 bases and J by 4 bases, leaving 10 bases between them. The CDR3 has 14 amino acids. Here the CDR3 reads CASSQGTGYNEQFF. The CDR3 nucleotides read TGCGCCAGCAGCCAGGGTACAGGGTACAATGAGCAGTTCTTC.

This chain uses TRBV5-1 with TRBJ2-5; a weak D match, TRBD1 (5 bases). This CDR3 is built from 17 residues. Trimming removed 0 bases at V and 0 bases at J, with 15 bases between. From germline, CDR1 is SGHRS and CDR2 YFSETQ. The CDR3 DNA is TGCGCCAGCAGCTTGGCCAGCAGGGCGGTGGACCAAGAGACCCAGTACTTC. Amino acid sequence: CASSLASRAVDQETQYF.

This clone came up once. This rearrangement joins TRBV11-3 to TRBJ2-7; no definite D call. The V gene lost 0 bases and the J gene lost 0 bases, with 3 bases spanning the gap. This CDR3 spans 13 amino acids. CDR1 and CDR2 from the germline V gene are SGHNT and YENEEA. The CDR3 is CASSLDVSYEQYF. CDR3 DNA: TGTGCCAGCAGCTTAGACGTCTCCTACGAGCAGTACTTC.

CDR3 region: CASRPVAQETQYF. Written as DNA, the CDR3 is TGTGCCAGCCGTCCGGTAGCGCAAGAGACCCAGTACTTC. The chain is built from TRBV28 and TRBJ2-5; D may be TRBD2 (5 bases). There are 13 residues in the CDR3. V was shortened by 8 bases and J by 2 bases, with 12 bases between the two germline ends. CDR1 is MDHEN, CDR2 SYDVKM, per germline.